A selection of T cell receptor beta chains follows, all from one sample in a study of radiation and T cells in renal cell carcinoma. Here immunoSEQ multiplex PCR was the method, and the copy in TCRdb shows in-frame clones only, minus some. This sample has more than 95,000 clones; approximately 78% occur once, and the top ten carry about 3%. The sample consisted of blood, taken from a patient whose treatment included radiotherapy and nephrectomy. The receptor set was obtained from a woman in her sixties with renal cell carcinoma. The CDR3 runs from the conserved cysteine through the conserved F or W. A D gene is named only where the DNA matches it firmly. Size tells how often a clone was seen (once, few, many) or the class of an expanded clone, and some rows leave it out.

-	-	TRBV6-6	TRBJ2-7	TGTGCCAGCAGACCCCCTAGCGACACCAACTACGAGCAGTACTTC	CASRPPSDTNYEQYF
-	many	TRBV15	TRBJ1-5	TGTGCCACCAGCAGCTCCGGGACGAGCAATCAGCCCCAGCATTTT	CATSSSGTSNQPQHF
TRBD1	once	TRBV7-8	TRBJ2-7	TGTGCCAGCAGCTTGGGGACAGTTACCTACGAGCAGTACTTC	CASSLGTVTYEQYF
-	once	TRBV28	TRBJ1-1	TGTGCCAGCAGTTTGGGCGGAAGGGACACTGAAGCTTTCTTT	CASSLGGRDTEAFF
-	-	TRBV10-3	TRBJ1-1	TGTGCCATCAGAGAGGACACTGTGAACACTGAAGCTTTCTTT	CAIREDTVNTEAFF
-	-	TRBV7-2	TRBJ1-2	TGTGCCAGCAGCCAAGATGAGGGTAACTATGGCTACACCTTC	CASSQDEGNYGYTF
-	-	TRBV28	TRBJ1-3	TGTGCCAGCCTCGGACAGTCCATCTCTGGAAACACCATATATTTT	CASLGQSISGNTIYF
TRBD2	-	TRBV7-9	TRBJ2-7	TGTGCCAGCAGCTTCTGGGAGGGGCCCTACGAGCAGTACTTC	CASSFWEGPYEQYF
-	-	TRBV28	TRBJ1-5	TGTGCCAGCACAGAGACACAGGGTAATCAGCCCCAGCATTTT	CASTETQGNQPQHF
TRBD2	-	TRBV27	TRBJ2-1	TGTGCCAGCAGTTTTAGGACTAGCGGGTGGCCCAATGAGCAGTTCTTC	CASSFRTSGWPNEQFF
TRBD2	-	TRBV4-2	TRBJ2-3	TGTGCCAGCAGCCAAGAAGGGCTAGCGGGGGGGAAGATGGATACGCAGTATTTT	CASSQEGLAGGKMDTQYF
-	-	TRBV9	TRBJ1-1	TGTGCCAGCAGCGTTCAGGTGAACACTGAAGCTTTCTTT	CASSVQVNTEAFF
-	-	TRBV5-1	TRBJ1-2	TGCGCCAGCAGCTTTCAGGGGAGAGACTATGGCTACACCTTC	CASSFQGRDYGYTF
-	-	TRBV4-2	TRBJ2-5	TGTGCCAGCAGCCAAGTATTATCGGGGGTCCAAGAGACCCAGTACTTC	CASSQVLSGVQETQYF
-	-	TRBV6-1	TRBJ2-7	TGTGCCAGCAGTGACAGGGTATCTTCCTCCTACGAGCAGTACTTC	CASSDRVSSSYEQYF
-	once	TRBV4-1	TRBJ1-4	TGCGCCAGCAGCCTATTTAGGGAAATTAATGAAAAACTGTTTTTT	CASSLFREINEKLFF
-	-	TRBV5-6	TRBJ2-1	TGTGCCAGCAGCTTTGATCCGATGGAGCAGTTCTTC	CASSFDPMEQFF
-	-	TRBV25-1	TRBJ2-1	TGTGCCAGCAGTGAATGGGGACGGGGAATCCAGTTCTTC	CASSEWGRGIQFF
TRBD2	-	TRBV9	TRBJ2-1	TGTGCCAGCACCAAGAGCGGGACCAACAATGAGCAGTTCTTC	CASTKSGTNNEQFF
-	-	TRBV7-2	TRBJ2-3	TGTGCCAGCAGCTTTGCTGCAGATACGCAGTATTTT	CASSFAADTQYF
TRBD1	-	TRBV19	TRBJ1-2	TGTGCCAGTAGTGCCAAACTCAGGGGGCCCTACTATGGCTACACCTTC	CASSAKLRGPYYGYTF
TRBD1	many	TRBV7-3	TRBJ1-5	TGTGCCAGCAGCCTGACAGGGCCAGGGGAGCCCCAGCATTTT	CASSLTGPGEPQHF
-	-	TRBV28	TRBJ2-1	TGTGCCAGCACCCTGGGGGTGTACAATGAGCAGTTCTTC	CASTLGVYNEQFF
-	-	TRBV5-1	TRBJ2-3	TGCGCCAGCAGCTTGGTCACAGATACGCAGTATTTT	CASSLVTDTQYF
-	-	TRBV6-1	TRBJ1-3	TGTGCCAGCAGCACCGGACGGAGCTCTGGAAACACCATATATTTT	CASSTGRSSGNTIYF
-	few	TRBV28	TRBJ1-1	TGTGCCAGCAGCACCCCAAACACTGAAGCTTTCTTT	CASSTPNTEAFF
-	-	TRBV7-2	TRBJ2-2	TGTGCCAGCATCCCGGACACCGGGGAGCTGTTTTTT	CASIPDTGELFF
-	-	TRBV6-5	TRBJ2-1	TGTGCCAGCAGACTCAACGGGTTACGGTACAATGAGCAGTTCTTC	CASRLNGLRYNEQFF
-	few	TRBV11-3	TRBJ1-1	TGTGCCAGCAGCTTAGAGGGAGCCAACACTGAAGCTTTCTTT	CASSLEGANTEAFF
-	-	TRBV19	TRBJ2-1	TGTGCCAGTAGTATAGAGGCTCGGCCGTGGAATGAGCAGTTCTTC	CASSIEARPWNEQFF
-	once	TRBV5-6	TRBJ2-5	TGTGCCAGCAGCTTGGCGAGGGTGGGGAAGACCCAGTACTTC	CASSLARVGKTQYF
TRBD2	-	TRBV7-3	TRBJ2-7	TGTGCCAGCAGCCCGGGGACTAGCGGGAGGCCTATCTTC	CASSPGTSGRPIF
-	-	TRBV11-2	TRBJ1-4	TGTGCCAGCAGCCCCTCACATGAAAAACTGTTTTTT	CASSPSHEKLFF
TRBD1	-	TRBV5-6	TRBJ1-2	TGTGCCAGCAGCTTGGCCCCGGGACAGATAAATAACTATGGCTACACCTTC	CASSLAPGQINNYGYTF
TRBD2	-	TRBV6-1	TRBJ2-2	TGTGCCAGCACAGCGGGGGGGCATACCGGGGAGCTGTTTTTT	CASTAGGHTGELFF
-	-	TRBV28	TRBJ2-3	TGTGCCAGCAGTTTGCAGGGTATAACAGATACGCAGTATTTT	CASSLQGITDTQYF
TRBD1	-	TRBV10-1	TRBJ1-5	TGCGCCGTGGACAGGGTGTCCCTTTATAGCAATCAGCCCCAGCATTTT	CAVDRVSLYSNQPQHF
-	-	TRBV10-3	TRBJ2-3	TGTGCCATCACCGGGACAACTAGCACAGATACGCAGTATTTT	CAITGTTSTDTQYF
-	-	TRBV28	TRBJ2-7	TGTGCCAGCACCCCATCCCTTGCGGGTGGGTTTTACGAGCAGTACTTC	CASTPSLAGGFYEQYF
-	-	TRBV2	TRBJ1-6	TGTGCCAGCAAAGATGGAGGCTTGGGATCACCCCTCCACTTT	CASKDGGLGSPLHF
-	-	TRBV2	TRBJ1-1	TGTGCCAGCAGTGGACAGCTGGGGACTGAAGCTTTCTTT	CASSGQLGTEAFF
TRBD2	-	TRBV7-9	TRBJ2-3	TGTGCCAGCAGCCCGAGGAGGACTAGCGGGACAGATACGCAGTATTTT	CASSPRRTSGTDTQYF
TRBD2	-	TRBV11-2	TRBJ2-1	TGTGCCAGCAGCTTAATGGGACTAGCGAAATACAATGAGCAGTTCTTC	CASSLMGLAKYNEQFF
TRBD1	-	TRBV19	TRBJ1-3	TGTGCCAGTAGTACGACAGGGACTGGAAACACCATATATTTT	CASSTTGTGNTIYF
-	-	TRBV19	TRBJ1-5	TGTGCCAGTAGTAAATATGGACAGAATCAGCCCCAGCATTTT	CASSKYGQNQPQHF
-	-	TRBV5-1	TRBJ2-6	TGCGCCAGCAGCTTGCAGAACCCTGGGGCCAACGTCCTGACTTTC	CASSLQNPGANVLTF
-	-	TRBV2	TRBJ1-5	TGTGCCAGCAGCGCGGAAATTCGGAGGGTGCAATGGCCCCAGCATTTT	CASSAEIRRVQWPQHF
-	-	TRBV9	TRBJ2-2	TGTGCCAGCAGCGTAGCTCACGGGATTCAGGGCGGGGAGCTGTTTTTT	CASSVAHGIQGGELFF
TRBD1	once	TRBV14	TRBJ1-2	TGTGCCAGCAGCCAAGTCCCGGGACAGGGATCATGGGGCTACACCTTC	CASSQVPGQGSWGYTF
-	-	TRBV2	TRBJ2-7	TGTGCCAGCAGACCTGACGCTAACCGCTACGAGCAGTACTTC	CASRPDANRYEQYF
-	-	TRBV7-9	TRBJ1-1	TGTGCCAGCAGCTTAGAGGCGGCAGGGCGTACTGAAGCTTTCTTT	CASSLEAAGRTEAFF
-	-	TRBV2	TRBJ2-1	TGTGCCAGCAGTGAAGGGGGGGATGAGCAGTTCTTC	CASSEGGDEQFF
-	-	TRBV28	TRBJ2-5	TGTGCCAGCAGTTTAAGTTTCGGGGAGACCCAGTACTTC	CASSLSFGETQYF
-	-	TRBV19	TRBJ1-5	TGTGCCAGTAGTATTTTCCAGGGCAATCAGCCCCAGCATTTT	CASSIFQGNQPQHF